This TCR beta chain was documented in a study of immune cell composition in non-small cell lung cancer. General study points: Squamous carcinomas (roughly 80%) more often had tumour-associated clones >0.5% than adenocarcinomas (roughly 35%). Tumour TCR-beta clonality was not significantly tied to smoking pack-years. Adenocarcinomas with higher top tumour-associated clone frequency had more reactive TILs.

The normal lung sample lay at least 3 cm, and maximally far, from the tumour. Frozen unsorted single-cell suspensions supplied the genomic DNA. This CDR3 has 15 amino acids. Germline CDR1 KGHSH, CDR2 LQKENI. V was clipped by 5 bases and J by 3 bases, with 14 bases between them. Turning to this clone: Its antigen is undetermined.

TCRdb keeps only in-frame clones here, not all; method: immunoSEQ multiplex PCR. The top ten hold 9.4% of the sample, which has about 3,500 clones, 65% to 80% seen once. The sequence came from a human donor with non-small cell lung cancer. The specimen sequenced was non-adjacent lung tissue. The rearrangement uses TRBV18 and TRBJ2-1, with a tentative D call TRBD2 (6 bases). CDR3 region: CASSTTEDYYNEQFF. The CDR3 DNA is TGTGCCAGCTCAACAACAGAGGACTACTACAATGAGCAGTTCTTC.